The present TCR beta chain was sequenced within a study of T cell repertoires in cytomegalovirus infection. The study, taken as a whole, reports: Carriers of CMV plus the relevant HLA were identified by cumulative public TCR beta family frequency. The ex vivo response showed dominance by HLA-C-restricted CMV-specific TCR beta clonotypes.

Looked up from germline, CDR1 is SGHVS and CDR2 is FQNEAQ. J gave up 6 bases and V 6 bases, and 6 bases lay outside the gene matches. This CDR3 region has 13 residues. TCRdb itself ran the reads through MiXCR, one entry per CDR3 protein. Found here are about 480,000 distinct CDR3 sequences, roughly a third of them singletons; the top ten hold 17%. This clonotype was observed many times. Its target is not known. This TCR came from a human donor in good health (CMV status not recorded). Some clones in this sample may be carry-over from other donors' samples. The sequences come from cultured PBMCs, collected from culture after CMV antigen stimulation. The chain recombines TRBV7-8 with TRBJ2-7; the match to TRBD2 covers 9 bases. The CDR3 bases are TGTGCCAGCAGTTATAGCGGGAGAGGCGAGCAGTACTTC. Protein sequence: CASSYSGRGEQYF.